This T cell receptor (beta chain) was sequenced during a study of shared clonotypes between healthy human individuals. The test was conducted at deep level. Sequencing was performed with immunoSEQ multiplex PCR; in TCRdb, only in-frame clones are kept and a portion is missing. The sample holds millions of clones, approximately 95% seen once. Comments on this clone: Antigen specificity is unknown.

Study-wide results and limits: Memory subsets generally showed lower estimated richness than naive subsets. The authors sampled blood alone, and tissue repertoires likely differ. Several donors held roughly 5% of naive CD4 clonotypes in common.

V lost 0 bases and J lost 3, with 13 bases in between. This CDR3 spans 16 amino acids. Germline V lookup: CDR1 MGHRA, CDR2 YSYEKL. The receptor's source is a man aged 18 to 35 in good health. Some clones in this sample may be carry-over from other donors' samples. This rearrangement joins TRBV4-1 to TRBJ2-3; a possible D gene is TRBD2 (5 bases). The sample consisted of naive CD4+ T cells from PBMCs. Described subset: CD45RA+ positively selected. The CDR3 spells CASSQDPGRETDTQYF. CDR3 bases: TGCGCCAGCAGCCAAGATCCGGGAAGAGAAACAGATACGCAGTATTTT.